These 28 T cell receptor beta chains were sequenced from one sample in a study of CD8 T cells in ankylosing spondylitis. Study-level points and caveats: Blood from ankylosing spondylitis patients appeared to carry a characteristic roughly 8-variant TCR beta motif.

TCRdb reprocessed the 5' RACE reads via MiXCR and lists one record per CDR3 protein. The table includes about 210,000 distinct CDR3 sequences, about 7% detected once. The antigens of these receptors remain unknown. The source material was blood, either unsorted or a sorted T cell fraction (not recorded which). The receptors were sampled from a male donor with ankylosing spondylitis.

There are many counts of this clonotype. The V gene is TRBV20-1, the J gene TRBJ2-1; D is unresolved. Germline V gives CDR1 DFQATT, CDR2 SNEGSKA (reference sequence). V was shortened by 6 bases and J by 0 bases, with 12 bases between the two germline ends. The CDR3 loop spans 14 amino acids. The CDR3 loop is CSACKDGSYNEQFF. DNA for the CDR3: TGCAGTGCCTGCAAGGATGGCTCCTACAATGAGCAGTTCTTC.

This clonotype was picked up many times. J is TRBJ2-1 and V is TRBV18; D gene unclear. This CDR3 has 16 amino acids. Trimming left V 1 base short and J 9 bases short, with 19 bases between. Germline V lookup: CDR1 KGHSH, CDR2 LQKENI. Written as DNA, the CDR3 is TGTGCCAGCTCACCACAAGGCGGCTATGGCTCGGCTGAGCAGTTCTTC. Translation: CASSPQGGYGSAEQFF.

At least ten counts were recorded for this clonotype. The chain employs TRBV10-3 and TRBJ2-1; 14 bases align to TRBD2. After removal of 7 bases from V and 0 bases from J, the junction contained 2 bases not matched to a gene. CDR1 ENHRY and CDR2 SYGVKD come from the germline V gene. The CDR3 runs to 16 residues. The chain's CDR3 is CAIIGTSGSSYNEQFF. The CDR3 DNA is TGTGCCATCATTGGGACTAGCGGGAGCTCCTACAATGAGCAGTTCTTC.

In this sample, this clonotype turned up many times. The chain has TRBV7-9 and TRBJ2-2; a possible D gene is TRBD1 (5 bases). CDR1 and CDR2 (germline): SEHNR, FQNEAQ (reference sequence). The ends were cut back, 5 bases at V and 1 base at J, with 8 bases in the middle. The CDR3 loop spans 14 amino acids. CDR3 coding DNA: TGTGCCAGCAGCCCAACAGGGAACACCGGGGAGCTGTTTTTT. Protein sequence: CASSPTGNTGELFF.

Many counts were recorded for this clonotype. The J gene is TRBJ2-7, the V gene TRBV11-2; possibly TRBD2 for D (5 bases). The CDR3 has 13 amino acids. Germline CDR1 is SGHAT and CDR2 is FQNNGV. Trimming took off 3 bases at V and 3 bases at J, with 9 bases between the two ends. The CDR3, as DNA: TGTGCCAGCAGCTTCGGACTGCTCTACGAGCAGTACTTC. Residues: CASSFGLLYEQYF.

The V gene is TRBV6-5, the J gene TRBJ2-2; TRBD1 is a possible D gene (5 bases). Trimming took 0 bases from V and 3 from J, leaving 11 bases between them. Germline values: CDR1 MNHEY, CDR2 SVGAGI. The CDR3 contains 16 residues. The CDR3 reads CASSYSTRVDTGELFF. CDR3 DNA: TGTGCCAGCAGTTACTCGACCAGGGTAGACACCGGGGAGCTGTTTTTT.

The sample holds a few counts of this clonotype. The rearrangement joins TRBV24-1 to TRBJ2-5; no firm D call. The CDR3 has 14 amino acids. V was clipped by 2 bases and J by 5 bases, with 11 bases between them. CDR1 is KGHDR and CDR2 is SFDVKD in the germline V gene. CDR3 protein: CATSDSSALETQYF. CDR3 sequence (DNA): TGTGCCACCAGTGATTCGTCCGCCCTGGAGACCCAGTACTTC.

This clonotype was detected a few times. V gene TRBV15 combines with J gene TRBJ2-5; TRBD1 is a possible D gene (6 bases). The CDR3 is 15 residues long. CDR1 LNHNV and CDR2 YYDKDF come from the germline V gene (reference sequence). Trimming stripped 5 bases from V and 5 bases from J, with 18 bases between. The CDR3 protein is CATSVTGGSVETQYF. The CDR3 DNA follows: TGTGCCACCAGCGTGACAGGTGGAAGTGTGGAGACCCAGTACTTC.

This clonotype was seen many times. The rearrangement uses TRBV4-1 and TRBJ2-1; TRBD2 aligns across 8 bases. The V gene end was trimmed by 3 bases and the J gene end by 8 bases; junction bases not matched to a gene: 15. The CDR3 consists of 17 residues. Germline-derived CDR1 and CDR2 are MGHRA and YSYEKL. CDR3 in amino acids: CASSQEREREFGDEQFF. The CDR3 nucleotides are TGCGCCAGCAGCCAGGAGAGGGAGCGGGAGTTTGGGGATGAGCAGTTCTTC.

The V call is TRBV20-1, the J call TRBJ2-7; D is ambiguous. This CDR3 has 14 amino acids. Trimming removed 0 bases from V and 1 base from J, with 10 bases in between. Germline CDR1 DFQATT, CDR2 SNEGSKA (reference sequence). CDR3 nucleotide sequence: TGCAGTGCTAGAGATCTTGTCGGTTCCTACGAGCAGTACTTC. Its protein is CSARDLVGSYEQYF.

This clonotype has a count of ten or more. The chain couples TRBV24-1 to TRBJ1-2; D not certain. CDR3 length: 14 amino acids. The ends were cut back, 1 base at V and 8 bases at J, with 13 bases in the middle. From germline, CDR1 is KGHDR and CDR2 SFDVKD. The CDR3 loop reads CATSDFGRDSGYTF. In DNA form, the CDR3 reads TGTGCCACCAGTGATTTCGGGAGGGATAGCGGCTACACCTTC.

This clonotype appeared a few times. The J gene is TRBJ2-5, the V gene TRBV20-1; 8 bases are a match to TRBD2. CDR1 and CDR2 (germline): DFQATT, SNEGSKA (reference sequence). Unmatched junction bases numbered 9, after V lost 5 bases and J lost 4 bases. The CDR3 consists of 14 residues. The CDR3 DNA reads as TGCAGTGCTGCCCCCGGGACTAGAGGAGAGACCCAGTACTTC. Translating it yields CSAAPGTRGETQYF.

This clonotype was seen a few times. V usage is TRBV7-2 and J usage is TRBJ2-5; 12 nucleotides agree with TRBD2. This CDR3 contains 16 residues. J lost 3 bases, V lost 4 bases, and 6 bases had no gene match. Looked up from germline, CDR1 is SGHTA and CDR2 is FQGNSA. The CDR3: CASSYTTSGSEETQYF. DNA for the CDR3: TGTGCCAGCAGCTACACGACTAGCGGGAGTGAAGAGACCCAGTACTTC.

This clonotype was counted ten times or more. This CDR3 reads CASSTGTYNEQFF. The DNA for the CDR3 is TGTGCCAGCAGCACCGGGACTTACAATGAGCAGTTCTTC. The genes are TRBV7-9 and TRBJ2-1, with TRBD2 as a possible D gene (6 bases). The CDR3 sequence is 13 residues long. V lost 5 bases and J 4 bases, leaving 9 bases between the germline ends. CDR1 SEHNR and CDR2 FQNEAQ come from the germline V gene (reference sequence).

This clonotype was detected many times. CDR3 in DNA: TGCAGCGCCGGGACTAGTAGCCGGGAGCTGTTTTTT. Its protein product is CSAGTSSRELFF. This chain links TRBV29-1 with TRBJ2-2, with 8 bases fitting TRBD2. The CDR3 length is 12 residues. With V trimmed by 7 bases and J by 9 bases, 7 bases remained unmatched. Per the germline V gene, CDR1 is SQVTM and CDR2 is ANQGSEA.

This clonotype was seen repeatedly, ten times or more. The chain is built from TRBV7-2 and TRBJ2-2, with 7 bases matching TRBD1. Losses at the gene ends were 4 bases for V and 6 bases for J; bases not matched to a gene: 5. Germline V CDR1 and CDR2: SGHTA, FQGNSA. The CDR3 is 14 amino acids. The CDR3 DNA follows: TGTGCCAGCAGCTACCGACAGGGTCCCGGGGAGCTGTTTTTT. Translating gives CASSYRQGPGELFF.

This clonotype occurred many times. This chain connects TRBV9 to TRBJ2-1; 8 positions agree with TRBD2. V shed 3 bases, J shed 5 bases, and the junction held 7 bases outside the gene matches. Germline loops: CDR1 SGDLS, CDR2 YYNGEE. CDR3 length: 15 residues. The CDR3 spells CASSAAGGAHNEQFF. For the CDR3, the DNA is TGTGCCAGCAGCGCCGCGGGGGGAGCCCACAATGAGCAGTTCTTC.

This clonotype occurred many times. This rearrangement joins TRBV7-9 to TRBJ1-4, with 7 bases aligning to TRBD1. J was trimmed by 8 bases and V by 5 bases; bases with no gene match: 11. The germline V gene encodes CDR1 SEHNR and CDR2 FQNEAQ (reference sequence). The CDR3 length is 15 residues. As DNA, the CDR3 is TGTGCCAGCAGCCGCAGACAGGGAGGTCGCGAAAAACTGTTTTTT. It translates to CASSRRQGGREKLFF.

This clonotype was detected many times. This rearrangement joins TRBV4-3 to TRBJ2-2; D possibly corresponds to TRBD2 (6 bases). The CDR3 covers 19 residues. The germline V and J ends were trimmed by 0 bases and 4 bases, with 21 bases remaining between them. Per the germline V gene, CDR1 is LGHNA and CDR2 is YSLEER. In DNA, the CDR3 is TGCGCCAGCAGCCAAGATAATGCCGATACGTGGCGGGGCACCGGGGAGCTGTTTTTT. It yields the protein CASSQDNADTWRGTGELFF.

The rearrangement uses TRBV20-1 and TRBJ2-1; 7 bases align to TRBD2. This CDR3 has 13 residues. The ends lost 5 bases at V and 1 base at J; junction bases unmatched: 2. CDR1 and CDR2 (germline): DFQATT, SNEGSKA (reference sequence). As DNA, the CDR3 is TGCAGTGCTCGGGGGGTATCCTACAATGAGCAGTTCTTC. Translation gives CSARGVSYNEQFF.

This clonotype was picked up many times. The chain links TRBV5-1 to TRBJ2-7; D possibly matches TRBD1 or TRBD2 (5 bases each). V was pared by 3 bases and J by 2 bases, with 12 bases between. The CDR3 has 14 residues. CDR1 and CDR2 from the germline V gene are SGHRS and YFSETQ. CDR3 in amino acids: CASSSPGTAYEQYF. CDR3 in DNA: TGCGCCAGCAGCTCCCCCGGGACGGCCTACGAGCAGTACTTC. The full variable domain, rest sourced from reference TRBV5-1 and TRBJ2-7, is KAGVTQTPRYLIKTRGQQVTLSCSPISGHRSVSWYQQTPGQGLQFLFEYFSETQRNKGNFPGRFSGRQFSNSRSEMNVSTLELGDSALYLCASSSPGTAYEQYFGPGTRLTVT.

This clonotype occurred many times. The chain employs TRBV7-2 and TRBJ2-1, with D perhaps matching TRBD1 (6 bases). With 5 bases removed from V and 5 bases from J, the gap between germline ends came to 19 bases. This CDR3 has 16 residues. CDR1 is SGHTA, CDR2 FQGNSA, per germline. CDR3 nucleotide sequence: TGTGCCAGCAGCCAGCAGGGGCCCGAGACAAACAATGAGCAGTTCTTC. Protein sequence: CASSQQGPETNNEQFF. The variable domain in full, completed from reference TRBV7-2 and TRBJ2-1, reads GAGVSQSPSNKVTEKGKDVELRCDPISGHTALYWYRQSLGQGLEFLIYFQGNSAPDKSGLPSDRFSAERTGGSVSTLTIQRTQQEDSAVYLCASSQQGPETNNEQFFGPGTRLTVL.

This clonotype was counted ten times or more. The chain links TRBV27 to TRBJ2-7, with D hard to call. Germline V gene data show CDR1 as MNHEY and CDR2 as SMNVEV (reference sequence). The V and J ends lost 2 bases and 3 bases respectively, with 11 bases between them. This CDR3 comprises 14 residues. The CDR3 here is CASSLKLRGYEQYF. CDR3 DNA sequence: TGTGCCAGCAGTTTAAAATTGAGAGGCTACGAGCAGTACTTC.

This clonotype was counted ten times or more. The rearrangement uses TRBV6-1 and TRBJ2-3, with D possibly being TRBD1 (5 bases). The CDR3 is 19 amino acids. Trimming pared 3 bases from V and 2 bases from J, leaving 24 bases between. Germline-derived CDR1 and CDR2 are MNHNS and SASEGT. The CDR3 nucleotides read TGTGCCAGCAGTGATGGCCAGGGATACGGACAATCCACCACAGATACGCAGTATTTT. Translating it yields CASSDGQGYGQSTTDTQYF.

This clonotype has just a few counts. The gene calls are TRBV6-1 and TRBJ2-1, with D perhaps TRBD1 (6 bases). V lost 2 bases and J lost 8, with 16 bases in between. The germline CDR1 and CDR2 sequences are MNHNS and SASEGT. CDR3 length: 15 residues. The CDR3 here is CASSENGDTPDEQFF. DNA of the CDR3: TGTGCCAGCAGTGAAAATGGGGACACCCCAGATGAGCAGTTCTTC.

This clonotype came up many times. This chain joins TRBV7-8 and TRBJ2-1; tentatively, D is TRBD2 (7 bases). Germline assignment: CDR1 SGHVS and CDR2 FQNEAQ. The CDR3 covers 13 residues. Trimming removed 8 bases from V and 5 bases from J, with 13 bases in between. The CDR3 here is CASSGGRNNEQFF. In nucleotides, the CDR3 is TGTGCCAGCTCCGGGGGGCGAAACAATGAGCAGTTCTTC.

This clonotype was seen at least ten times. The gene calls are TRBV12-3 or TRBV12-4 and TRBJ1-1; D may be TRBD1 (6 bases). The CDR3 has 13 amino acids. The ends were cut back, 7 bases at V and 1 base at J, with 10 bases in the middle. The CDR3 coding sequence is TGTGCCAGCAAAGACAGGTGGAACACTGAAGCTTTCTTT. Its translation is CASKDRWNTEAFF.

This clonotype has ten or more counts. The V and J genes are TRBV20-1 and TRBJ2-7, with TRBD2 identical over 12 bases. The junction had 4 bases not matched to a gene; V was cut back by 2 bases and J by 8 bases. This CDR3 contains 13 residues. The germline CDR1 and CDR2 sequences are DFQATT and SNEGSKA (reference sequence). DNA for the CDR3: TGCAGTGCTAGAACTAGCGGGAGGCCACAGCAGTACTTC. Translation gives CSARTSGRPQQYF.